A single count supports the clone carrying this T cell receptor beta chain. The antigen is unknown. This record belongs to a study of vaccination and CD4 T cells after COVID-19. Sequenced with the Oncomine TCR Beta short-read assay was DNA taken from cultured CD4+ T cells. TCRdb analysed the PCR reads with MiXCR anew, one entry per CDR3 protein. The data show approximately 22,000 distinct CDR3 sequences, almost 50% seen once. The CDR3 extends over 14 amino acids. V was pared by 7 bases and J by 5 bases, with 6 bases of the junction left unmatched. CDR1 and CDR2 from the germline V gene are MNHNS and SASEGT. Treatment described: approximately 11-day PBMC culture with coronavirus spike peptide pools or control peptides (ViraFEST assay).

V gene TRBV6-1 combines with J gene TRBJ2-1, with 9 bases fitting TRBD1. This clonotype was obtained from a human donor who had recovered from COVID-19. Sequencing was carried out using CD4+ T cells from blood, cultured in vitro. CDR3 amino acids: CASTSQGANNEQFF. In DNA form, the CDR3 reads TGTGCCAGCACTTCACAGGGGGCCAACAATGAGCAGTTCTTC.